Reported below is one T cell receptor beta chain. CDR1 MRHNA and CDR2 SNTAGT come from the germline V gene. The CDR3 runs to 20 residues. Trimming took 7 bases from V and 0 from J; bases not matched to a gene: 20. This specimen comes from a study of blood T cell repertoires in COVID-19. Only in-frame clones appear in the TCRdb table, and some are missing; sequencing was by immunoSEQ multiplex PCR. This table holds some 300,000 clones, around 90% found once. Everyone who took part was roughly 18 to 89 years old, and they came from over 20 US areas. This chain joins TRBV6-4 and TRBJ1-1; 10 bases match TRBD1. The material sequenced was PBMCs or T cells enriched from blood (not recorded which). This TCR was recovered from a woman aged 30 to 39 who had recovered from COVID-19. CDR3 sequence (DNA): TGTGCCAGCATACGACACCCGGGACAGGGGACACCCGGGATGAACACTGAAGCTTTCTTT. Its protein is CASIRHPGQGTPGMNTEAFF.